This T cell receptor beta chain originates from a study of blood T cell repertoires in COVID-19 (dated by TCRdb to the early 2020s). For context, the study as a whole: Samples from collaborators originated in the United States, Italy and Spain and spanned both the acute and convalescent phases of COVID-19. The material from the prospective study consisted of cDNA or gDNA derived from T cells, B-cell-depleted T cells, or PBMCs. Deeply sampled blood TCRbeta repertoires from subjects exposed to, actively infected with, or recovered from COVID-19 were included in the dataset. The repertoires were released in a freely available public database meant as a resource for research on the immune response to SARS-CoV-2. The samples were drawn from the first 160 participants of the ongoing ImmuneRACE study and from under 1,500 subjects provided by 6 global collaborators. The sample metadata nearly always contained a de-identified subject ID, COVID-19 status, age in years and sex. HLA class I and class II types, where available, came from metadata supplied by the sample provider rather than from assay-based typing. Points the paper makes about the study in general: Clinical and demographic metadata were provided uncurated, with the amount varying by source and participant.

Comments on this clone: It has no known antigen specificity. Base qualities are missing; no much larger clone stands one base away.

TCRbeta CDR3 regions were amplified from genomic DNA by means of the immunoSEQ Assay, a bias-controlled multiplex PCR. Per the authors' processing: The number of nucleated cells in each sample was estimated by amplification of reference gene primers within the assay. Sequence reads were collapsed and filtered to measure the absolute abundance of every unique TCRbeta CDR3 rearrangement. Productive Simpson clonality was computed per sample as the square root of Simpson's diversity index over productive rearrangements. What TCRdb holds here is the immuneACCESS table cut down to in-frame rearrangements. Part of the clones is not present; checked against another copy, under half of the missing clones reflect an unresolved V gene, and the others are unexplained. That table gives V, J and clone size, and the DNA gave D and trimming. This sample gives about 300,000 clones in total; 87% of them show up just once. Under 6.5% of the sample is held by the ten biggest clonotypes.

The germline V gene specifies LGHNA as CDR1 and YSLEER as CDR2. The CDR3 contains 13 residues, cysteine and phenylalanine counted. Only CDR3 DNA remains: 39 bases, in frame from the first base. Trimming costs V 2 bases and J 3 bases, and their ends lie 8 bases apart. Participants in the prospective study were enrolled through a virtual design, were aged roughly 18 to 100 years, and lived in approximately 25 United States geographic areas. In the prospective study, cohorts were assigned on the basis of participant-reported clinical history obtained from a screening survey and a study questionnaire. For ImmuneRACE Cohort 3, a participant was defined as recovered based on two consecutive negative NP/OP PCR tests, clearance by a healthcare professional, or resolution of symptoms. In the prospective study, mobile phlebotomists collected whole blood, serum and a nasopharyngeal or oropharyngeal swab from each participant. Participants in the prospective study had the option to provide additional blood draws and questionnaires over a roughly 2-month period. Blood samples from the prospective study were shipped frozen or at room temperature prior to DNA extraction.

The sequenced material came from PBMCs or T cells enriched from blood (not recorded which). This clonotype was sampled from a woman aged 25 to 39 who had recovered from COVID-19. Recombination linked TRBV4-3 to TRBJ2-7; TRBD2 is a weak D gene call, 6 bases matching. The bases read TGCGCCAGCAGCCAATTGCGGGGCTACGAGCAGTACTTC. This translates into CASSQLRGYEQYF.